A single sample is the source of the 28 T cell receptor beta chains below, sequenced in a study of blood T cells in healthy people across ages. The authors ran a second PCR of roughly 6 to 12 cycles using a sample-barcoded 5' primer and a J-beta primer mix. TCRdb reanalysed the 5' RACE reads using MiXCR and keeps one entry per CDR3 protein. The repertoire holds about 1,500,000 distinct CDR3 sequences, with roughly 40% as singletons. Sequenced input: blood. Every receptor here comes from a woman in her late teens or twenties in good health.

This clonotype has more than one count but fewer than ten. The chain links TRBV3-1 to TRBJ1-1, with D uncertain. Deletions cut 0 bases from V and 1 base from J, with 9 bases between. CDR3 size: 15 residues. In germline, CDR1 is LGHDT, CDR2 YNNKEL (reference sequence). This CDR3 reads CASSQDMGRNTEAFF. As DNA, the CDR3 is TGTGCCAGCAGCCAAGACATGGGTCGGAACACTGAAGCTTTCTTT.

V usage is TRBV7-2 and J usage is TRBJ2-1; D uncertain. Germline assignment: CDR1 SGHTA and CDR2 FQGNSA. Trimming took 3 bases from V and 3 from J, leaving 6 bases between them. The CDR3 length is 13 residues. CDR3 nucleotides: TGTGCCAGCAGCTTTGGTTACTACAATGAGCAGTTCTTC. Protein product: CASSFGYYNEQFF.

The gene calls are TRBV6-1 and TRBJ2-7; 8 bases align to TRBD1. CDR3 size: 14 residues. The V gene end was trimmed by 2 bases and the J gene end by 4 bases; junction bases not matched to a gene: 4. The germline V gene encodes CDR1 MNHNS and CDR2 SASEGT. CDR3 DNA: TGTGCCAGCAGTGAAAGGACAGGGATTTACGAGCAGTACTTC. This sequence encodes CASSERTGIYEQYF.

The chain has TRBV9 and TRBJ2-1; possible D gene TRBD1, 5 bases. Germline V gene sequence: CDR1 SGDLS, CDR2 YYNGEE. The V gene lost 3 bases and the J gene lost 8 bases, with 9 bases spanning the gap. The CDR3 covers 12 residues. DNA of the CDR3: TGTGCCAGCAGCGCAGCCAGGGATGAGCAGTTCTTC. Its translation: CASSAARDEQFF.

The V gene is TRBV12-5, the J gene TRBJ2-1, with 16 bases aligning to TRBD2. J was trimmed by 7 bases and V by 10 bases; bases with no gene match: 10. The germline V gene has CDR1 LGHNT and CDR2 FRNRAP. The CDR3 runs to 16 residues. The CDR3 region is CAIGTSGRDSTNEQFF. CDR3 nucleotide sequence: TGTGCTATCGGGACTAGCGGGAGGGATTCTACAAATGAGCAGTTCTTC.

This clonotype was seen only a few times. The CDR3 spells CASRGSGIADTQYF. DNA of the CDR3: TGTGCCAGCAGAGGTAGCGGGATAGCAGATACGCAGTATTTT. V and J are TRBV7-2 and TRBJ2-3; 8 nucleotides align to TRBD2. Germline assignment: CDR1 SGHTA and CDR2 FQGNSA. The CDR3 loop spans 14 amino acids. The trim removed 6 bases at V and 4 bases at J, leaving 6 bases unmatched.

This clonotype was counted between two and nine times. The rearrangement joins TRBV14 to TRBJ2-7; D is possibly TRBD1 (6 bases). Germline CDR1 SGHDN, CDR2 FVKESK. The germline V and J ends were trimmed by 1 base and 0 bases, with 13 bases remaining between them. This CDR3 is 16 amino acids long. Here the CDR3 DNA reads TGTGCCAGCAGCCAAGCGACAGGCCCGCGCTCCTACGAGCAGTACTTC. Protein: CASSQATGPRSYEQYF.

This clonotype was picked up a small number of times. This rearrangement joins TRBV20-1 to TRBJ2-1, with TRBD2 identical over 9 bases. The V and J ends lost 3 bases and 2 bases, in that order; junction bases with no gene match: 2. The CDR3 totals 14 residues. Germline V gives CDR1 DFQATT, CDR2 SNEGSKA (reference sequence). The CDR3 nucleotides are TGCAGTGCTAGGACTAGCGGCGCCTACAATGAGCAGTTCTTC. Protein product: CSARTSGAYNEQFF.

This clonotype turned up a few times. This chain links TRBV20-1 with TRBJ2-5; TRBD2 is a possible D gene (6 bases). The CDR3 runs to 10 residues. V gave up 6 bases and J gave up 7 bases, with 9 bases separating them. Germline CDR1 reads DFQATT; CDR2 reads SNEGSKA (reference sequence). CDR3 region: CSAREATQYF. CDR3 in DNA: TGCAGTGCAAGGGAGGCGACCCAGTACTTC.

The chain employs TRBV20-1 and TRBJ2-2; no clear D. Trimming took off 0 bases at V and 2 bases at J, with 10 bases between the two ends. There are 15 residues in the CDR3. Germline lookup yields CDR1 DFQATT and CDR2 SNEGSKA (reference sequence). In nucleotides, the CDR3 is TGCAGTGCTAGAGAGCTGGGGATCAACACCGGGGAGCTGTTTTTT. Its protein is CSARELGINTGELFF.

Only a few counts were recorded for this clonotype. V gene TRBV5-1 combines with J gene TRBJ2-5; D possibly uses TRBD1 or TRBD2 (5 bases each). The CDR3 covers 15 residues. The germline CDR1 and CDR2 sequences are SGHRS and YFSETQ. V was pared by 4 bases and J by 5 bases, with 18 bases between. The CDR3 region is CASSPYPMRGETQYF. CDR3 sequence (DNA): TGCGCCAGCAGCCCATACCCGATGAGGGGCGAGACCCAGTACTTC. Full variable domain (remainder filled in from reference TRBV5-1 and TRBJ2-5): KAGVTQTPRYLIKTRGQQVTLSCSPISGHRSVSWYQQTPGQGLQFLFEYFSETQRNKGNFPGRFSGRQFSNSRSEMNVSTLELGDSALYLCASSPYPMRGETQYFGPGTRLLVL.

The CDR3 loop reads CASSQEGGARNIQYF. The CDR3 DNA is TGTGCCAGCAGCCAAGAGGGGGGGGCAAGAAACATTCAGTACTTC. The chain couples TRBV4-2 to TRBJ2-4; D perhaps matches TRBD2 (7 bases). V lost 0 bases and J lost 6, with 12 bases in between. The V gene's germline CDR1 is LGHNA and CDR2 YNFKEQ. CDR3 length: 15 residues.

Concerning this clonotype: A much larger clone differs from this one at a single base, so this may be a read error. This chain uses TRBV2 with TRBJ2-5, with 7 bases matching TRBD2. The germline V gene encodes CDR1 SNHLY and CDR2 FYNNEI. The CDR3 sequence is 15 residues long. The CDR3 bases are TGTGCCAGCAGTCAAAGCGGGGTGTACCAAGAGACCCGGTACTTC. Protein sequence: CASSQSGVYQETRYF.

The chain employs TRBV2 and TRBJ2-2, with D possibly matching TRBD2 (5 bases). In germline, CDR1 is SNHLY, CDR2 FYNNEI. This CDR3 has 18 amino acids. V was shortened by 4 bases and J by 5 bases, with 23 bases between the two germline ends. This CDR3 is CASSGVERSHRGTGELFF. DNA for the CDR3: TGTGCCAGCAGTGGGGTGGAGCGGAGTCACCGAGGGACCGGGGAGCTGTTTTTT.

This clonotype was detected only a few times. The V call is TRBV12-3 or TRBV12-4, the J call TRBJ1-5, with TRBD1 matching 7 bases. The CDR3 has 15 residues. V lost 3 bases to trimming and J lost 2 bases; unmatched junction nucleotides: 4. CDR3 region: CASSLDRTGNQPQHF. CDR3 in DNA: TGTGCCAGCAGTTTGGACAGGACCGGCAATCAGCCCCAGCATTTT.

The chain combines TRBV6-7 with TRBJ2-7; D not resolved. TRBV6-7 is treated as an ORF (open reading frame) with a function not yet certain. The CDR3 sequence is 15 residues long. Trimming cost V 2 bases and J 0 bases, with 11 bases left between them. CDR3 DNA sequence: TGTGCCAGCAGTTACGGTGTCCCGGGCTCCTACGAGCAGTACTTC. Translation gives CASSYGVPGSYEQYF.

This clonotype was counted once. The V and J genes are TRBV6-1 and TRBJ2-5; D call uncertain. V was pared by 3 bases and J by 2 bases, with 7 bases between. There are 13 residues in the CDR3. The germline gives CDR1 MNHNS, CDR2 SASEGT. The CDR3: CASSESGQETQYF. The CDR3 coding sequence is TGTGCCAGCAGTGAGTCGGGTCAAGAGACCCAGTACTTC.

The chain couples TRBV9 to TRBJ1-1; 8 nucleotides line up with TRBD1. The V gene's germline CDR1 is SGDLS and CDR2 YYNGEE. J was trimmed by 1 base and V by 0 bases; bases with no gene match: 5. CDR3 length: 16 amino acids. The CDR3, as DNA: TGTGCCAGCAGCGTAGGACAGGGGAGACCGAACACTGAAGCTTTCTTT. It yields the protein CASSVGQGRPNTEAFF.

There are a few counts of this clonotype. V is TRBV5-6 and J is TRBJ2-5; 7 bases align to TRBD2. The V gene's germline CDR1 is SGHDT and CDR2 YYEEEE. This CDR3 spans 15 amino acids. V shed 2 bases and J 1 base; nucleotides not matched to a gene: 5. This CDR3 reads CASSFSGPIQETQYF. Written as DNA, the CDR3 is TGTGCCAGCAGCTTTAGCGGGCCAATCCAAGAGACCCAGTACTTC. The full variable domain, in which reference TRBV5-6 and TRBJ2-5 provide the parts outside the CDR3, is DAGVTQSPTHLIKTRGQQVTLRCSPKSGHDTVSWYQQALGQGPQFIFQYYEEEERQRGNFPDRFSGHQFPNYSSELNVNALLLGDSALYLCASSFSGPIQETQYFGPGTRLLVL.

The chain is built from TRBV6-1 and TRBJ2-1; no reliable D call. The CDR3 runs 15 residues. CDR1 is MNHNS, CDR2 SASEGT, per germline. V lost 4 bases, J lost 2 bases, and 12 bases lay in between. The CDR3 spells CASSGAAGPYNEQFF. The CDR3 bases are TGTGCCAGCAGTGGGGCCGCAGGACCCTACAATGAGCAGTTCTTC.

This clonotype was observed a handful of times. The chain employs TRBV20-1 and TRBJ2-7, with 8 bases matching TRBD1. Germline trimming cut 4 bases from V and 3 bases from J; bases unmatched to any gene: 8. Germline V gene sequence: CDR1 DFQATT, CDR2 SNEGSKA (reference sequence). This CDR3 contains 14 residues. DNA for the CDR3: TGCAGTGCTATATTTGACAGGGGAAGCTACGAGCAGTACTTC. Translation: CSAIFDRGSYEQYF.

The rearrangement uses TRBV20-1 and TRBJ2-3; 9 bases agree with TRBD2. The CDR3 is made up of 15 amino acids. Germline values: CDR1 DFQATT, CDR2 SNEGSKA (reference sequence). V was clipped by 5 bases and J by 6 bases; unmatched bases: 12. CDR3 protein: CSAADGREGLDTQYF. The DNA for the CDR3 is TGCAGTGCTGCGGACGGGCGGGAGGGCCTTGATACGCAGTATTTT.

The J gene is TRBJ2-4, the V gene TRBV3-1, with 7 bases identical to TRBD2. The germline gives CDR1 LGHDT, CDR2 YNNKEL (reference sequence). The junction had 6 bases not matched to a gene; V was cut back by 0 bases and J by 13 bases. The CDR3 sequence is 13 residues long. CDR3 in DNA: TGTGCCAGCAGCCAAGATTCTTGGCGGGAGCAGTACTTC. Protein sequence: CASSQDSWREQYF.

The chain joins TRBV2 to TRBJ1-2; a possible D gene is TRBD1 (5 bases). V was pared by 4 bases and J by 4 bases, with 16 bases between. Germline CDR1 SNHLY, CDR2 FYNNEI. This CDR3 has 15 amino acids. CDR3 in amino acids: CASSALQAIGYGYTF. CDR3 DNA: TGTGCCAGCAGTGCTTTACAGGCCATCGGCTATGGCTACACCTTC.

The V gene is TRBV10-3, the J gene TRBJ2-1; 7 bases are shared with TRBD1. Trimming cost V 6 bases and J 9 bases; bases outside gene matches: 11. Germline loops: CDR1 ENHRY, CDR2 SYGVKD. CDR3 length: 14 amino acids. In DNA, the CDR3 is TGTGCCATCAGGGGGACAGACACCCCGGGTGAGCAGTTCTTC. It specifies CAIRGTDTPGEQFF.

CDR3 residues: CVRGANYGYTF. The CDR3 nucleotides are TGTGTTAGGGGGGCGAACTATGGCTACACCTTC. The chain links TRBV12-3 or TRBV12-4 to TRBJ1-2; possibly TRBD1 for D (6 bases). The CDR3 contains 11 residues.

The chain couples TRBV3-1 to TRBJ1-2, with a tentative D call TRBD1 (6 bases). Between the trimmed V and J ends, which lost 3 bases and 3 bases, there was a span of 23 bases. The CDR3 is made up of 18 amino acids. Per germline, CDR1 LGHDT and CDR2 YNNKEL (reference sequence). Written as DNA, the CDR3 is TGTGCCAGCAGCCAGATCAGGGGAAATGGCGGGAATTACTATGGCTACACCTTC. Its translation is CASSQIRGNGGNYYGYTF.

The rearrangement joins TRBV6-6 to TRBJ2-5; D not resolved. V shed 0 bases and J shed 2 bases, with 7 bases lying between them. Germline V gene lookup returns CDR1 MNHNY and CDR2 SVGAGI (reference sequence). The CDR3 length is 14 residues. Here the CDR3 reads CASSYSVTQETQYF. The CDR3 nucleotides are TGTGCCAGCAGTTACTCTGTGACTCAAGAGACCCAGTACTTC.